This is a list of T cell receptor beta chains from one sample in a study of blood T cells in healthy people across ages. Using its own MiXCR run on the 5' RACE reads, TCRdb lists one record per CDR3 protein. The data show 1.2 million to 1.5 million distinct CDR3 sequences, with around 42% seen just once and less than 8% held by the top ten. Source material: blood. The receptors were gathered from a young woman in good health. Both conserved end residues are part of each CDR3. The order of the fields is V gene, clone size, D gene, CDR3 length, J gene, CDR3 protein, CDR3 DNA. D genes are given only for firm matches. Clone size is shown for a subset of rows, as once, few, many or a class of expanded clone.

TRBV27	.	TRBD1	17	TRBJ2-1	CASRWTGGIAVDNEQFF	TGTGCCAGCAGGTGGACAGGGGGCATCGCAGTGGACAATGAGCAGTTCTTC
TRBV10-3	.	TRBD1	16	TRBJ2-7	CAITATGTGSTYEQYF	TGTGCCATCACTGCGACCGGGACAGGATCCACCTACGAGCAGTACTTC
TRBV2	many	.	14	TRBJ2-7	CASSGRGSSYEQYF	TGTGCCAGCAGTGGACGGGGAAGCTCCTACGAGCAGTACTTC
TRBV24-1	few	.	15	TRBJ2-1	CATSVGSGAYNEQFF	TGTGCCACCAGTGTAGGCAGTGGGGCCTACAATGAGCAGTTCTTC
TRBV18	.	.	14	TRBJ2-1	CASSPSTGYNEQFF	TGTGCCAGCTCACCATCGACGGGCTACAATGAGCAGTTCTTC
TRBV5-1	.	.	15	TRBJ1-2	CASSSLGHTENGYTF	TGCGCCAGCAGCTCTCTCGGACATACGGAGAATGGCTACACCTTC
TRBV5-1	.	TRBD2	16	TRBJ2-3	CASSLESSGYTDTQYF	TGCGCCAGCAGCTTGGAGTCTAGCGGATACACAGATACGCAGTATTTT
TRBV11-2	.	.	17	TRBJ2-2	CASSPLRNGGRPGELFF	TGTGCCAGCAGCCCGCTTAGAAACGGGGGGCGTCCCGGGGAGCTGTTTTTT
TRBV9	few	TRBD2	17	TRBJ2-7	CASSHGTSGGRSYEQYF	TGTGCCAGCAGCCACGGGACTAGCGGGGGAAGGTCCTACGAGCAGTACTTC
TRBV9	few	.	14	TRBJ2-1	CASSEQPGSNEQFF	TGTGCCAGCAGCGAACAACCGGGGTCAAATGAGCAGTTCTTC
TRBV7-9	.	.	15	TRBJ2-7	CASSFGRDLIPEQYF	TGTGCCAGCAGCTTTGGCCGGGACTTAATTCCCGAGCAGTACTTC
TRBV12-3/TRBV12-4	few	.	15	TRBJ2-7	CASSSPDTVSYEQYF	TGTGCCAGCAGTTCCCCGGACACCGTCTCCTACGAGCAGTACTTC
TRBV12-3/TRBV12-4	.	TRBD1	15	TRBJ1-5	CASTPGGSVGQPQHF	TGTGCCAGCACTCCAGGGGGGTCAGTAGGACAGCCCCAGCATTTT
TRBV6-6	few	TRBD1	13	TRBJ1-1	CASSTGDHTEAFF	TGTGCCAGTAGTACAGGGGACCACACTGAAGCTTTCTTT
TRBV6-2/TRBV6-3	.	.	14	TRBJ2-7	CASRPRGSYNEQYF	TGTGCCAGCAGGCCGAGGGGATCCTACAATGAGCAGTACTTC
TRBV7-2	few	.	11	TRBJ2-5	CASKRGETQYF	TGTGCCAGCAAAAGAGGGGAGACCCAGTACTTC
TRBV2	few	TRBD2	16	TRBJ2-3	CALRPERGASTDTQYF	TGTGCCCTCCGGCCTGAGCGGGGGGCTAGCACAGATACGCAGTATTTT
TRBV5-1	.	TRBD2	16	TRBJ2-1	CASSPGTSGNFDEQFF	TGCGCCAGCAGCCCAGGGACTAGCGGGAATTTTGATGAGCAGTTCTTC
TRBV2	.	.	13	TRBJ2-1	CASKGGSAAEQFF	TGTGCCAGCAAAGGCGGGTCGGCTGCTGAGCAGTTCTTC
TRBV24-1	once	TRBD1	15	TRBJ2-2	CATSSQGANTGELFF	TGTGCCACCAGTTCACAGGGGGCGAACACCGGGGAGCTGTTTTTT
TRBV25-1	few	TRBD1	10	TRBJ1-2	CARDRGGYTF	TGTGCCAGGGACAGGGGCGGCTACACCTTC
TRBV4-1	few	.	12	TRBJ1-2	CASSQDGTANTF	TGCGCCAGCAGCCAAGATGGGACGGCGAACACCTTC
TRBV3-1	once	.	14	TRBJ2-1	CASRPSGLTNEQFF	TGTGCCAGCAGACCCTCGGGTTTGACCAATGAGCAGTTCTTC
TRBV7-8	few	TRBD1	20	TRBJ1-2	CASSLVGSQGASGANYGYTF	TGTGCCAGCAGCTTAGTTGGTTCGCAGGGGGCGAGCGGTGCTAACTATGGCTACACCTTC
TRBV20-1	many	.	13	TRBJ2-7	CSARGQQDYEQYF	TGCAGTGCTAGAGGGCAGCAAGACTACGAGCAGTACTTC